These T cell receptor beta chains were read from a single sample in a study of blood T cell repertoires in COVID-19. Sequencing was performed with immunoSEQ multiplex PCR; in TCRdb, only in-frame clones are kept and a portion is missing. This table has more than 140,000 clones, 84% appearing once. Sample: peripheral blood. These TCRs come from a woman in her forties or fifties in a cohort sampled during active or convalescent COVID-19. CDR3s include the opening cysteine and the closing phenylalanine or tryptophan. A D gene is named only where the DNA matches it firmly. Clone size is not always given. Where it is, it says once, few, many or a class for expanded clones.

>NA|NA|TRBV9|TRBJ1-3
TGTGCCAGCAGTGAAAGGGGTTTTGGAAACACCATATATTTT
CASSERGFGNTIYF
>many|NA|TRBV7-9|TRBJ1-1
TGTGCAGCGGGAACTATGAACACTGAAGCTTTCTTT
CAAGTMNTEAFF
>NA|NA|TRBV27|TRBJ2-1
TGTGCCAGCAGTGGCAGGAACAATGAGCAGTTCTTC
CASSGRNNEQFF
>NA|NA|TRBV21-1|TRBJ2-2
TGTGCCAGCAGCCACCAGATAAGCGGGAGCACCGGGGAGCTGTTTTTT
CASSHQISGSTGELFF
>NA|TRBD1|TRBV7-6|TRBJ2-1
TGTGCCAGCAGCTGGAACGCGGGACAGGACCTTGAGCAGTTCTTC
CASSWNAGQDLEQFF
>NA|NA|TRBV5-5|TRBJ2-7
TGTGCCAGCAGCCCCGGCCATGGGCTCCCCTCGCAGTACTTC
CASSPGHGLPSQYF
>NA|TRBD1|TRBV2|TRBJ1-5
TGTGCCAGCAGTGAGGGGGACAGGGGCAATCAGCCCCAGCATTTT
CASSEGDRGNQPQHF
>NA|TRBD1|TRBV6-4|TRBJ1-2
TGTGCCAGCGGGGGACAGGGGGTCCCTAACTATGGCTACACCTTC
CASGGQGVPNYGYTF
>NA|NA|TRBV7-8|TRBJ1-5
TGTGCCAGCAGCTTAGAATTAGGCGGGACCCAGCCCCAGCATTTT
CASSLELGGTQPQHF
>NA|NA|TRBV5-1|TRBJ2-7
TGCGCCAGCAGCTTTCGACAGCCTGGGTATGTGGAGCAGTACTTC
CASSFRQPGYVEQYF
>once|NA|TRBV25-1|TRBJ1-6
TGTGCCAGCAGCCCTCGGGTCCAGCGAGGGTCACCCCTCCACTTT
CASSPRVQRGSPLHF
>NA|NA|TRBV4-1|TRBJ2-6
TGCGCCAGCAGCCAAGATCCCCGCGCAGGGGCGACTGGGGCCAACGTCCTGACTTTC
CASSQDPRAGATGANVLTF
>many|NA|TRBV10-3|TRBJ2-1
TGTGCCATCAGTGGGGGAGACTACAATGAGCAGTTCTTC
CAISGGDYNEQFF
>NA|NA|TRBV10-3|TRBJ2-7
TGTGCCATCACCCCGGGACTTCCCTCCTACTACGAGCAGTACTTC
CAITPGLPSYYEQYF
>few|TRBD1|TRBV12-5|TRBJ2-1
TGTGCTAGTGGTTTTATACAGGGGAATGTCGATGAGCAGTTCTTC
CASGFIQGNVDEQFF
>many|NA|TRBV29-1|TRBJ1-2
TGCAGCGTTGAATTTAACGGGGATGGCTACACCTTC
CSVEFNGDGYTF
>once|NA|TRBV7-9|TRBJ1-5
TGTGCCAGCAGCTTTAGCGGCAATCAGCCCCAGCATTTT
CASSFSGNQPQHF
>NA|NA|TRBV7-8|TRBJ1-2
TGTGCCAGCAGCTTAGTGGCAGGGGCCTATGGCTACACCTTC
CASSLVAGAYGYTF
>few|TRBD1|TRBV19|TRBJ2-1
TGTGCCAGTAGTTCCCGACAGGGTAAAGGGGGGCAGTTCTTC
CASSSRQGKGGQFF
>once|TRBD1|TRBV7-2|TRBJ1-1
TGTGCCAGCAGCTTAGGTCAGGGGGTTGGGGTGAACACTGAAGCTTTCTTT
CASSLGQGVGVNTEAFF
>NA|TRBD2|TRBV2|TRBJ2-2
TGTGCCAGCAGGACCCCGGGGACTAGCGGAAGCACCGGGGAGCTGTTTTTT
CASRTPGTSGSTGELFF
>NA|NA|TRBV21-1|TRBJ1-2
TGTGCCAGCAGCACCCGGGGGGAGTACGGTGGCTACACCTTC
CASSTRGEYGGYTF
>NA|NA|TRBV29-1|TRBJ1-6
TGCAGCGTTGAAGACCGGGGAAATTCACCCCTCCACTTT
CSVEDRGNSPLHF
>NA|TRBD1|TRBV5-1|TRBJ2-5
TGCGCCAGCAGCCCGCGGACAGGGGTAACAGAGACCCAGTACTTC
CASSPRTGVTETQYF
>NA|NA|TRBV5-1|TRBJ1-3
TGCGCCAGCAGCTTGGCCCAGGGGGGAAACACCATATATTTT
CASSLAQGGNTIYF
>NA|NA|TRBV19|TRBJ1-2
TGTGCCAGTAGTCCCAGCGGGACTCACGACCATGGCTACACCTTC
CASSPSGTHDHGYTF
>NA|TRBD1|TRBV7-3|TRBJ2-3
TGTGCCAGCAGCCGACAGGGAGCAGATACGCAGTATTTT
CASSRQGADTQYF
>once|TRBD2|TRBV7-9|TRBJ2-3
TGTGCCAGCATCAAATCTGGGGGGGTTGGAGATACGCAGTATTTT
CASIKSGGVGDTQYF
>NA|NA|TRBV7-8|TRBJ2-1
TGTGCCAGCAGCTTAACCCCCAGAACAGGGAGCTCCTACAATGAGCAGTTCTTC
CASSLTPRTGSSYNEQFF
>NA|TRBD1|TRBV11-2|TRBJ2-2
TGTGCCAGCACCTTACGGGGACAGACCTCGAACACCGGGGAGCTGTTTTTT
CASTLRGQTSNTGELFF
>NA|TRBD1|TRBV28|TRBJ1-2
TGTGCCACCGGACAGGATAGGTATGGCTACACCTTC
CATGQDRYGYTF
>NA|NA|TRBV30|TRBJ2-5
TGTGCCTGGACCCCAGGGCCTGGGGAGACCCAGTACTTC
CAWTPGPGETQYF
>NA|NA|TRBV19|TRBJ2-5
TGTGCCAGTAGTATAGGGGGGGTGAAAGAGACCCAGTACTTC
CASSIGGVKETQYF
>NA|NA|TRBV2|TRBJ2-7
TGTGCCAGCAGTAACGCGAGAAAGTACGAGCAGTACTTC
CASSNARKYEQYF
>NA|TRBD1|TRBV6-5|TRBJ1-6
TGTGCCAGCAGCGACAGGGGACATAATTCACCCCTCCACTTT
CASSDRGHNSPLHF
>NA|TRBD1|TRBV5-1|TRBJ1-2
TGCGCCAGCGCGACAGGGGGGGTTGGTGGCTACACCTTC
CASATGGVGGYTF
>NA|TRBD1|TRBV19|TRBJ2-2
TGTGCCAGTAGATTGGGACAGGGGGCCCACACCGGGGAGCTGTTTTTT
CASRLGQGAHTGELFF
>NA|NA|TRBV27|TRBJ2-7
TGCCAAACGTGGGCAGAAGGTTTCTACGAGCAGTACTTC
CQTWAEGFYEQYF
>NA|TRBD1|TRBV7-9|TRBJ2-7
TGTGCCAGCAGCTTAGGTAGACAGGGGGGTCTCTACGAGCAGTACTTC
CASSLGRQGGLYEQYF
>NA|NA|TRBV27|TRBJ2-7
TGTGCCAGCAGCCTCAGGTGGGAGGCTGGCGAGCAGTACTTC
CASSLRWEAGEQYF
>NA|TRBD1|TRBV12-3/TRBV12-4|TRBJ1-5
TGTGCCAGCAGTTTCAGGGGGAATCAGCCCCAGCATTTT
CASSFRGNQPQHF
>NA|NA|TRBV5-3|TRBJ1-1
TGTGCCAGAAGCTTGGAGGGAGGCTGGGGCACTGAAGCTTTCTTT
CARSLEGGWGTEAFF
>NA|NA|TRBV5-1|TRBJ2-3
TGCGCCAGCAGCCCGCAGGGAGATACGCAGTATTTT
CASSPQGDTQYF
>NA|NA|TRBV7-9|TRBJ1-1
TGTGCCAGCAGTCCCCAGGGACAGAACACTGAAGCTTTCTTT
CASSPQGQNTEAFF
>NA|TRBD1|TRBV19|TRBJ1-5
TGTGCCAGTAGTATCTGGCGGGACAGGGGAGACAATCAGCCCCAGCATTTT
CASSIWRDRGDNQPQHF
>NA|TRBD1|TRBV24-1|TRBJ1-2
TGTGCCACCAGTGATAACACAGGGGAACGGGGCTATGGCTACACCTTC
CATSDNTGERGYGYTF
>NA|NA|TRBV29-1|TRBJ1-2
TGCAGCGTTGAAGATCTTTCCCAGGGGAGAAACACCTTC
CSVEDLSQGRNTF
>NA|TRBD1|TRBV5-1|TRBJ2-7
TGCGCCAGCAGCTTGGAAGGAGGGACAGGCCCTGGGGGCGAGCAGTACTTC
CASSLEGGTGPGGEQYF
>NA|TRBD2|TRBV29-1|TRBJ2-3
TGCAGCGTAGAATGGACTAGCGCATACACAGATACGCAGTATTTT
CSVEWTSAYTDTQYF
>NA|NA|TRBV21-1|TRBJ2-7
TGTGCCAGCAGCAATGGAGCATGGCGGGGGGGCCGCCGCGAGCAGTACTTC
CASSNGAWRGGRREQYF
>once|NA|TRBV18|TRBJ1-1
TGTGCCAGCTCGCCTAGGGGTATGGGAACTGAAGCTTTCTTT
CASSPRGMGTEAFF
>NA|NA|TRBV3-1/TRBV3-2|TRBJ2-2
TGTGCCAGCAGCCAGCGGGGCGGCGGGGAGCTGTTTTTT
CASSQRGGGELFF
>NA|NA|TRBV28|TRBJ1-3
TGTGCCAGCAGTTCCTCAATCGGCACCATATATTTT
CASSSSIGTIYF
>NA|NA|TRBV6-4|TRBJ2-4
TGTGCCAGCAGTGACTCAGACGGGGGACCTCTACCAGCCAAAAACATTCAGTACTTC
CASSDSDGGPLPAKNIQYF
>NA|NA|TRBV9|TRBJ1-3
TGTGCCAGCAGTCTTAGCGGGACATCCCGCTCTGGAAACACCATATATTTT
CASSLSGTSRSGNTIYF
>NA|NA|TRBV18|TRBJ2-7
TGTGCCAGCTCACCCCCCGTAGCCCCAGGGGACGAGCAGTACTTC
CASSPPVAPGDEQYF
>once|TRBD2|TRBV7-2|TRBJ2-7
TGTGCCAGCAGCTTTTACGGCGGGAGCTCCTACGAGCAGTACTTC
CASSFYGGSSYEQYF
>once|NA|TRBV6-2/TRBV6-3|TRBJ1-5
TGTGCCAGCAGTTACTCAGACCGGGGAGGAATACAGCCCCAGCATTTT
CASSYSDRGGIQPQHF